These 11 T cell receptor beta chains were all obtained from the same sample, sequenced in a study of T cell responses to AZD1222 COVID-19 vaccine. Profiling relied on immunoSEQ multiplex PCR, and the TCRdb table lists in-frame clones only, not all of them. Of some 140,000 clones detected, approximately 90% appear once; the ten largest clones hold about 5.9%. Sequenced material: peripheral blood, taken on day 0 of AZD1222 vaccination. The receptors come from an adult in good health.

The CDR3 sequence: CASSLGSDLYGYTF. Here the CDR3 DNA reads TGTGCCAGCAGCTTAGGTTCAGACCTATATGGCTACACCTTC. This chain uses TRBV7-8 with TRBJ1-2; no definite D call. Deletions cut 1 base from V and 5 bases from J, with 11 bases between. Germline-derived CDR1 and CDR2 are SGHVS and FQNEAQ. CDR3 length equals 14 residues. Full variable domain (outside the CDR3, taken from reference TRBV7-8 and TRBJ1-2): GAGVSQSPRYKVAKRGQDVALRCDPISGHVSLFWYQQALGQGPEFLTYFQNEAQLDKSGLPSDRFFAERPEGSVSTLKIQRTQQEDSAVYLCASSLGSDLYGYTFGSGTRLTVV.

V and J are TRBV7-2 and TRBJ1-5; 7 nucleotides match TRBD1. Germline CDR1 reads SGHTA; CDR2 reads FQGNSA. The CDR3 extends over 14 amino acids. V lost 5 bases, J lost 7 bases, and 8 bases stayed unmatched. CDR3 bases: TGTGCCAGCAGCACCCACAGGGGAGGACAGCCCCAGCATTTT. Translated: CASSTHRGGQPQHF. The full variable domain, completed using reference TRBV7-2 and TRBJ1-5, is GAGVSQSPSNKVTEKGKDVELRCDPISGHTALYWYRQSLGQGLEFLIYFQGNSAPDKSGLPSDRFSAERTGGSVSTLTIQRTQQEDSAVYLCASSTHRGGQPQHFGDGTRLSIL.

The chain recombines TRBV5-8 with TRBJ1-4, with 7 bases identical to TRBD1. The V segment lost 0 bases and the J segment 4 bases; nucleotides outside the gene matches: 6. The CDR3 sequence is 16 residues long. The V gene's germline CDR1 is SGHTS and CDR2 YDEGEE. The CDR3 DNA sequence: TGTGCCAGCAGCTTGGGGACAGGTTCCTTTAATGAAAAACTGTTTTTT. This translates into CASSLGTGSFNEKLFF.

The J gene is TRBJ2-5, the V gene TRBV5-4, with 7 bases matching TRBD2. The V segment lost 4 bases and the J segment 5 bases; nucleotides outside the gene matches: 11. The germline gives CDR1 SGHNT, CDR2 YYREEE (reference sequence). This CDR3 has 15 residues. The CDR3 coding sequence is TGTGCCAGCAGCCCTATGGCGGGAGAAGCCGAGACCCAGTACTTC. It specifies CASSPMAGEAETQYF.

The J gene is TRBJ1-1, the V gene TRBV18, with D unclear. The CDR3 runs 11 residues. With 3 bases removed from V and 2 bases from J, the gap between germline ends came to 1 base. Germline assignment: CDR1 KGHSH and CDR2 LQKENI. The CDR3 DNA reads TGTGCCAGCTCACCCAACACTGAAGCTTTCTTT. This encodes CASSPNTEAFF.

The chain joins TRBV7-8 to TRBJ2-7, with a tentative D call TRBD1 (6 bases). Germline lookup yields CDR1 SGHVS and CDR2 FQNEAQ. The V end lost 2 bases, the J end lost 1 base, and 21 bases lay between the germline ends. The CDR3 extends over 18 amino acids. The CDR3 loop reads CASSLRTVETGQSYEQYF. CDR3 DNA: TGTGCCAGCAGCTTACGGACGGTGGAGACAGGCCAATCCTACGAGCAGTACTTC.

The chain couples TRBV2 to TRBJ1-5; 7 nucleotides agree with TRBD1. The junction had 11 bases not matched to a gene; V was cut back by 0 bases and J by 6 bases. Germline V gene sequence: CDR1 SNHLY, CDR2 FYNNEI. The CDR3 has 17 amino acids. Here the CDR3 reads CASSEALLTGSTQPQHF. CDR3 in DNA: TGTGCCAGCAGTGAAGCGCTTCTGACAGGGAGTACTCAGCCCCAGCATTTT.

The chain links TRBV10-3 to TRBJ1-5; D is perhaps TRBD1 (5 bases). The CDR3 has 14 residues. V lost 6 bases, J lost 0 bases, and 9 bases lay in between. Per germline, CDR1 ENHRY and CDR2 SYGVKD. Here the CDR3 DNA reads TGTGCCATCAGAGATGGACATAGCAATCAGCCCCAGCATTTT. Translation gives CAIRDGHSNQPQHF.

This clone was observed once. The chain couples TRBV6-5 to TRBJ2-5; D is unclear. CDR1 is MNHEY and CDR2 is SVGAGI in the germline V gene. CDR3 size: 11 residues. V lost 8 bases and J lost 5, with 9 bases in between. CDR3 DNA sequence: TGTGCCAGCCGGTCGGCGGAGACCCAGTACTTC. As protein: CASRSAETQYF.

V and J are TRBV12-3 or TRBV12-4 and TRBJ1-5, with D uncertain. The CDR3 length is 13 residues. The V and J ends lost 6 bases and 1 base respectively, with 7 bases between them. The CDR3 coding sequence is TGTGCCAGCAGACGACGGAGCAATCAGCCCCAGCATTTT. Translating it yields CASRRRSNQPQHF.

As concerns this clone: The same CDR3 arises from other DNA sequences in this sample as well. The gene calls are TRBV9 and TRBJ1-6; 8 positions agree with TRBD1. The CDR3 runs to 15 residues. The V gene's germline CDR1 is SGDLS and CDR2 YYNGEE. With 0 bases clipped from V and 7 bases from J, the junction kept 3 bases outside the gene matches. In DNA form, the CDR3 reads TGTGCCAGCAGCGTAGAGGGGGACAGGAATTCACCCCTCCACTTT. This sequence encodes CASSVEGDRNSPLHF.